These 28 T cell receptor beta chains originate from one sample sequenced in a study of blood T cell repertoires in COVID-19. The protocol was immunoSEQ multiplex PCR, while the TCRdb copy is restricted to in-frame clones and leaves out a portion. The sample includes a few hundred thousand clones, more than 90% seen only once; the top ten take 2.6%. Input material: peripheral blood. The source is a young adult with COVID-19, enrolled during active disease.

V and J are TRBV28 and TRBJ2-7; D may be TRBD2 (5 bases). The germline V gene encodes CDR1 MDHEN and CDR2 SYDVKM. This CDR3 region has 14 residues. V lost 4 bases and J lost 6, with 16 bases in between. The CDR3 bases are TGTGCCAGCAGTTCACCGGACTCGCTGGGCGAGCAGTACTTC. Amino acids: CASSSPDSLGEQYF.

The chain joins TRBV6-5 to TRBJ1-4, with 11 bases fitting TRBD1. This CDR3 region has 15 residues. Germline values: CDR1 MNHEY, CDR2 SVGAGI. The ends lost 6 bases at V and 2 bases at J; junction bases unmatched: 2. CDR3 sequence: CASRDRGHTNEKLFF. CDR3 DNA: TGTGCCAGCAGGGACAGGGGGCACACTAATGAAAAACTGTTTTTT.

The chain joins TRBV27 to TRBJ2-1; 7 bases agree with TRBD1. Germline assignment: CDR1 MNHEY and CDR2 SMNVEV (reference sequence). The length of the CDR3 is 12 residues. Trimming removed 8 bases from V and 4 bases from J; junction bases left unmatched: 2. CDR3 in DNA: TGTGCCAGCCGGGGACAGTACAATGAGCAGTTCTTC. Protein: CASRGQYNEQFF.

Comment on this clone: Mismatch with germline at one junction end may stem from a read error. This same CDR3 is encoded by further DNA sequences in the sample. V gene TRBV18 combines with J gene TRBJ2-2, with 8 positions matching TRBD1. There are 16 residues in the CDR3. Germline lookup yields CDR1 KGHSH and CDR2 LQKENI. This CDR3 is CASSPRPGGSTGELFF. CDR3 in DNA: TGTGCCAGCTCACCACGTCCAGGGGGCAGTACCGGGGAGTTGTTTTTT.

The chain recombines TRBV18 with TRBJ1-1, with TRBD1 identical over 8 bases. The CDR3 extends over 11 amino acids. In germline, CDR1 is KGHSH, CDR2 LQKENI. Trimming removed 3 bases from V and 12 bases from J; junction bases left unmatched: 3. The DNA for the CDR3 is TGTGCCAGCTCACCCGACAGGGGATCTTTCTTT. This codes for CASSPDRGSFF.

The chain links TRBV4-1 to TRBJ2-7; 8 bases are shared with TRBD2. The CDR3 totals 16 residues. Germline V gives CDR1 MGHRA, CDR2 YSYEKL. Trimming took 3 bases from V and 2 from J; bases not matched to a gene: 9. Here the CDR3 DNA reads TGCGCCAGCAGCCACTCCGACCCGGGACTAGCCTACGAGCAGTACTTC. Its translation: CASSHSDPGLAYEQYF.

V and J are TRBV5-1 and TRBJ2-3; TRBD2 might be the D (6 bases). Per the germline V gene, CDR1 is SGHRS and CDR2 is YFSETQ. V was cut by 0 bases and J by 5 bases, with 16 bases left in between. The CDR3 totals 16 residues. CDR3 in DNA: TGCGCCAGCAGCTTGGCCGGGGCGGACTACCGAGATACGCAGTATTTT. It is translated as CASSLAGADYRDTQYF.

This clone has a single count. This sequence joins TRBV29-1 and TRBJ2-5, with D unclear. Germline V lookup: CDR1 SQVTM, CDR2 ANQGSEA. V dropped 3 bases and J dropped 0 bases, with 5 bases sitting between them. The length of the CDR3 is 12 residues. As DNA, the CDR3 is TGCAGCGTTGACAGGTACCAAGAGACCCAGTACTTC. Protein: CSVDRYQETQYF. The full variable domain, completed using reference TRBV29-1 and TRBJ2-5, is SAVISQKPSRDICQRGTSLTIQCQVDSQVTMMFWYRQQPGQSLTLIATANQGSEATYESGFVIDKFPISRPNLTFSTLTVSNMSPEDSSIYLCSVDRYQETQYFGPGTRLLVL.

With regard to this clone: The same CDR3 arises from other DNA sequences in this sample as well. The CDR3 DNA reads as TGTGCCAGCTCACCAGGGAGCGGAAACACCATATATTTT. Its translation is CASSPGSGNTIYF. The chain has TRBV18 and TRBJ1-3; D is ambiguous. V lost 2 bases and J 4 bases, leaving 6 bases between the germline ends. The CDR3 has 13 amino acids. From germline, CDR1 is KGHSH and CDR2 LQKENI.

The CDR3 DNA reads TGTGCCAGCAGTGAACGGGGACAGTGGTATAGCAATCAGCCCCAGCATTTT. Residues: CASSERGQWYSNQPQHF. This sequence joins TRBV2 and TRBJ1-5, with 7 bases that match TRBD1. The germline V gene has CDR1 SNHLY and CDR2 FYNNEI. This CDR3 contains 17 residues. The ends lost 2 bases at V and 0 bases at J; junction bases unmatched: 7.

The chain has TRBV7-2 and TRBJ1-1, with 10 nucleotides matching TRBD1. With 5 bases clipped from V and 1 base from J, the junction kept 7 bases outside the gene matches. The germline CDR1 and CDR2 sequences are SGHTA and FQGNSA. The CDR3 totals 16 residues. The CDR3 is CASSPRDRGPNTEAFF. The CDR3 DNA reads as TGTGCCAGCAGCCCCCGGGACAGGGGCCCGAACACTGAAGCTTTCTTT.

This chain joins TRBV24-1 and TRBJ2-2; D gene uncertain. The V gene lost 6 bases and the J gene lost 1 base, with 8 bases spanning the gap. Germline V CDR1 and CDR2: KGHDR, SFDVKD. The CDR3 length is 14 residues. The CDR3 DNA reads as TGTGCCACCAGTCGACTGGGGAACACCGGGGAGCTGTTTTTT. Translated: CATSRLGNTGELFF.

The chain is built from TRBV28 and TRBJ2-2; D may be TRBD1 (5 bases). With 2 bases removed from V and 5 bases from J, the gap between germline ends came to 6 bases. Germline V gives CDR1 MDHEN, CDR2 SYDVKM. The CDR3 loop spans 13 amino acids. CDR3 amino acids: CASSLGATGELFF. The CDR3 nucleotides are TGTGCCAGCAGTTTAGGGGCGACCGGGGAGCTGTTTTTT.

V gene TRBV12-3 or TRBV12-4 combines with J gene TRBJ1-1; 9 nucleotides agree with TRBD1. There are 13 residues in the CDR3. Trimming at V came to 5 bases and at J to 11 bases, leaving 9 bases not matched to a gene. The CDR3 region is CASSLGQGRRAFF. In DNA, the CDR3 is TGTGCCAGCAGTCTAGGACAGGGGAGGAGGGCTTTCTTT.

This sequence joins TRBV6-5 and TRBJ1-2; D perhaps matches TRBD1 (6 bases). The germline V gene encodes CDR1 MNHEY and CDR2 SVGAGI. Trimming removed 11 bases from V and 4 bases from J, with 17 bases in between. The CDR3 consists of 13 residues. The CDR3 sequence is CASGAGRPYGYTF. CDR3 nucleotides: TGTGCCTCAGGGGCAGGTCGACCCTATGGCTACACCTTC.

J is TRBJ2-1 and V is TRBV2; 11 positions match TRBD1. This CDR3 has 14 amino acids. Losses at the gene ends were 7 bases for V and 7 bases for J; bases not matched to a gene: 6. The germline V gene has CDR1 SNHLY and CDR2 FYNNEI. The CDR3 DNA reads as TGTGCCAGCATCGGGACAGGGGGTTTGAATGAGCAGTTCTTC. The encoded protein is CASIGTGGLNEQFF. The full variable domain, its missing parts supplied by reference TRBV2 and TRBJ2-1, is EPEVTQTPSHQVTQMGQEVILRCVPISNHLYFYWYRQILGQKVEFLVSFYNNEISEKSEIFDDQFSVERPDGSNFTLKIRSTKLEDSAMYFCASIGTGGLNEQFFGPGTRLTVL.

This chain uses TRBV10-3 with TRBJ2-1, with a weak D call TRBD1 (6 bases). The CDR3 covers 12 residues. Trimming shortened V by 6 bases and J by 4 bases, and 7 bases separated the two germline ends. Germline V CDR1 and CDR2: ENHRY, SYGVKD. DNA of the CDR3: TGTGCCATCAGCGGACAGTACAATGAGCAGTTCTTC. Amino acid sequence: CAISGQYNEQFF.

The chain is built from TRBV10-3 and TRBJ2-1; the match to TRBD2 covers 8 bases. CDR3 size: 14 residues. J gave up 7 bases and V 4 bases, and 6 bases lay outside the gene matches. Germline-derived CDR1 and CDR2 are ENHRY and SYGVKD. The CDR3 nucleotides are TGTGCCATCAGTGTCGGTAGCGGGATAAATGAGCAGTTCTTC. It encodes CAISVGSGINEQFF.

This clone was detected only a few times. This chain links TRBV7-9 with TRBJ2-7; 11 bases are a match to TRBD2. Per the germline V gene, CDR1 is SEHNR and CDR2 is FQNEAQ (reference sequence). With 7 bases clipped from V and 3 bases from J, the junction kept 8 bases outside the gene matches. This CDR3 contains 15 residues. CDR3: CASTPTTSGSYEQYF. CDR3 nucleotide sequence: TGTGCCAGCACCCCTACTACTAGCGGGAGCTACGAGCAGTACTTC.

This chain links TRBV6-6 with TRBJ2-5; maybe TRBD1 (6 bases). The CDR3 covers 12 residues. Germline CDR1 reads MNHNY; CDR2 reads SVGAGI (reference sequence). V was pared by 5 bases and J by 4 bases, with 8 bases between. The CDR3 nucleotides read TGTGCCAGCAGTAACAGGGCAGAGACCCAGTACTTC. Its protein product is CASSNRAETQYF.

This clone appeared once. The rearrangement uses TRBV7-6 and TRBJ2-2; D uncertain. The CDR3 is 16 residues long. Germline V gene lookup returns CDR1 SGHVS and CDR2 FNYEAQ. Trimming removed 5 bases at V and 3 bases at J, with 16 bases between. CDR3 amino acids: CASSRSGSSYTGELFF. CDR3 bases: TGTGCCAGCAGCCGCTCCGGGTCCTCCTACACCGGGGAGCTGTTTTTT.

This clone has more than one count but fewer than ten. The chain has TRBV24-1 and TRBJ2-2; 8 bases line up with TRBD2. This CDR3 has 17 residues. Germline CDR1 and CDR2: KGHDR and SFDVKD. V shed 2 bases and J 4 bases; nucleotides not matched to a gene: 8. This CDR3 is CATSDSIGRGGTGELFF. CDR3 nucleotide sequence: TGTGCCACCAGTGATTCCATCGGGAGGGGGGGCACCGGGGAGCTGTTTTTT.

CDR3 amino acids: CASSYRSSYEQYF. CDR3 DNA sequence: TGTGCCAGCTCATACAGAAGCTCCTACGAGCAGTACTTC. The rearrangement joins TRBV18 to TRBJ2-7; D is unclear. This CDR3 spans 13 amino acids. Looked up from germline, CDR1 is KGHSH and CDR2 is LQKENI. V was trimmed by 5 bases and J by 0 bases, leaving 8 bases between them.

This clone was observed a few times. V usage is TRBV6-6 and J usage is TRBJ2-7; 9 bases map to TRBD2. Per the germline V gene, CDR1 is MNHNY and CDR2 is SVGAGI (reference sequence). This CDR3 has 14 amino acids. The J segment lost 0 bases and the V segment lost 8 bases, leaving 5 bases of the junction unmatched. CDR3 sequence reads: CASRREGLSYEQYF. The CDR3 bases are TGTGCCAGCCGGCGGGAGGGGCTCTCCTACGAGCAGTACTTC.

The chain has TRBV3-1 (or the pseudogene TRBV3-2) and TRBJ1-2; maybe TRBD1 (5 bases). Germline-derived CDR1 and CDR2 are LGHDT and YNNKEL (reference sequence). V lost 1 base to trimming and J lost 2 bases, with 11 bases between them. CDR3 length: 15 residues. The CDR3 loop reads CASSQGLGANYGYTF. In DNA form, the CDR3 reads TGTGCCAGCAGCCAAGGTTTAGGGGCGAACTATGGCTACACCTTC.

In its sample, this clone was seen once. The V call is TRBV7-9, the J call TRBJ2-5; TRBD2 matches 12 bases. Unmatched junction bases numbered 0, after V lost 3 bases and J lost 4 bases. The CDR3 sequence is 14 residues long. Germline CDR1 and CDR2: SEHNR and FQNEAQ (reference sequence). In nucleotides, the CDR3 is TGTGCCAGCAGCTTGGGACTAGCGGGAGAGACCCAGTACTTC. Its protein is CASSLGLAGETQYF.

J is TRBJ1-2 and V is TRBV10-3, with 8 bases fitting TRBD1. CDR1 is ENHRY, CDR2 SYGVKD, per germline. J was trimmed by 0 bases and V by 3 bases; bases with no gene match: 3. CDR3 size: 15 residues. CDR3 in amino acids: CAISDPGGSNYGYTF. CDR3 nucleotides: TGTGCCATCAGTGACCCAGGGGGCTCTAACTATGGCTACACCTTC.

This clone was seen a single time. This chain uses TRBV12-3 or TRBV12-4 with TRBJ1-3; D not certain. V gave up 3 bases and J gave up 7 bases, with 4 bases separating them. The CDR3 has 11 residues. In DNA, the CDR3 is TGTGCCAGCAGTTTCGGTAACACCATATATTTT. This translates into CASSFGNTIYF.